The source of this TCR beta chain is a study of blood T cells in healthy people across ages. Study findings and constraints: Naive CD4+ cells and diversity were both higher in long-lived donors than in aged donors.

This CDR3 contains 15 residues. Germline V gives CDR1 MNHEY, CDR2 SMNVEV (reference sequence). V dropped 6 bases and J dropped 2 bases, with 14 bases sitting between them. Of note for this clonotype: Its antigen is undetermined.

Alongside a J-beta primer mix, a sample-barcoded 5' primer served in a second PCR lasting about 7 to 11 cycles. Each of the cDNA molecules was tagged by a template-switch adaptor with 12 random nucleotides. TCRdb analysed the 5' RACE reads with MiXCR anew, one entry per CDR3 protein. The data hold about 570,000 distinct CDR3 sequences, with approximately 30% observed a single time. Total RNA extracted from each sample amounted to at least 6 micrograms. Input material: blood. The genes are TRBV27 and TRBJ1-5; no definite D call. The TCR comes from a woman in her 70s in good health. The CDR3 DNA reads TGTGCCAGCAGCCTATATGGAGAAGGCAATCAGCCCCAGCATTTT. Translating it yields CASSLYGEGNQPQHF.